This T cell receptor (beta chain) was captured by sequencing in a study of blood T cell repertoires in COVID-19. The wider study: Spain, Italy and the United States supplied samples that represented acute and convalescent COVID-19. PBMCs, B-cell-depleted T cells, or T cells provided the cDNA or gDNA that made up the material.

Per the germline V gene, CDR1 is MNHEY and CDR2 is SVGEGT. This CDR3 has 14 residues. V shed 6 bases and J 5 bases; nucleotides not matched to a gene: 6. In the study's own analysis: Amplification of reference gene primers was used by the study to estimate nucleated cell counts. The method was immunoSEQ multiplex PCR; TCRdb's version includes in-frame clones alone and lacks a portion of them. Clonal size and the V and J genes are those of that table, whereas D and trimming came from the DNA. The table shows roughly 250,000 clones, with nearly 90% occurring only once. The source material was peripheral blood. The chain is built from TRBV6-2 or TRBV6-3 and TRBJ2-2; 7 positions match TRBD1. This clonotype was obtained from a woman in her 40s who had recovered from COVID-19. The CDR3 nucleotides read TGTGCCAGCAGCCGGACAGGTCCTACCGGGGAGCTGTTTTTT. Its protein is CASSRTGPTGELFF.